This T cell receptor beta chain is drawn from a study of blood T cell repertoires in COVID-19. Profiling relied on immunoSEQ multiplex PCR, and the TCRdb table lists in-frame clones only, not all of them. The sample includes roughly 220,000 clones, roughly 84% of them seen just once. The sequencing sample was made of peripheral blood. This clonotype originated in a man between 25 and 39 years old with active or convalescent COVID-19.

CDR3: CASSPSAGKDTQYF. Written as DNA, the CDR3 is TGTGCCAGCAGCCCATCGGCAGGGAAGGATACGCAGTATTTT. V is TRBV7-3 and J is TRBJ2-3; TRBD1 might be the D (5 bases). With 5 bases removed from V and 6 bases from J, the gap between germline ends came to 15 bases. CDR3 size: 14 residues. Looked up from germline, CDR1 is SGHTA and CDR2 is FQGTGA.